A single sample gave rise to the 32 T cell receptor beta chains below, sequenced in a study of T cells after yellow fever vaccination. One entry per CDR3 protein results from TCRdb running MiXCR on the 5' RACE reads. The sample lists roughly 120,000 distinct CDR3 sequences, 7.4% seen once, with roughly 2.5% in the top ten. The sample was CD4+ T cells sorted from PBMCs, taken more than 8 days after the first yellow fever vaccination. These receptors were obtained from a man aged 18 to 35 who received the YFV17D yellow fever vaccine.

In regard to this clonotype: Just one base apart from a much larger clone, this may be a read error. This chain links TRBV19 with TRBJ2-3; a possible D gene is TRBD1 (5 bases). The germline gives CDR1 LNHDA, CDR2 SQIVND (reference sequence). The CDR3 totals 16 residues. V lost 6 bases and J 0 bases, leaving 16 bases between the germline ends. The CDR3 is CASSTLRQTSTDTQYF. The CDR3 nucleotides read TGTGCCAGTAGCACCCTGAGACAGACTAGCACAGATACGCAGTATTTT.

A few counts support this clonotype. The rearrangement links TRBV18 to TRBJ2-7; 7 bases agree with TRBD2. V gave up 6 bases and J gave up 9 bases; unmatched junction bases: 8. CDR1 and CDR2 (germline): KGHSH, LQKENI. This CDR3 has 12 amino acids. The CDR3 DNA follows: TGTGCCAGCTCCCGAGACAGCGGGGCGCAGTACTTC. The encoded protein is CASSRDSGAQYF.

This clonotype was seen many times. V is TRBV5-4 and J is TRBJ2-3, with D possibly called TRBD1 or TRBD2 (5 bases each). Trimming cost V 1 base and J 2 bases, with 14 bases left between them. There are 16 residues in the CDR3. Looked up from germline, CDR1 is SGHNT and CDR2 is YYREEE (reference sequence). In DNA, the CDR3 is TGTGCCAGCAGCTTGCGCAGGGACCCAATCACAGATACGCAGTATTTT. Protein sequence: CASSLRRDPITDTQYF.

A few counts support this clonotype. CDR3 sequence (DNA): TGTGCCAGCAGCAGAGCCGCCGGGACGCCCAGCGGGGAGACCCAGTACTTC. Protein: CASSRAAGTPSGETQYF. The V and J genes are TRBV11-3 and TRBJ2-5; TRBD2 is a possible D gene (6 bases). Germline CDR1 and CDR2: SGHNT and YENEEA. CDR3 length: 17 residues. V lost 5 bases, J lost 5 bases, and 24 bases lay in between.

This clonotype showed up many times. The chain recombines TRBV5-1 with TRBJ1-2; D gene uncertain. This CDR3 is built from 14 residues. Germline CDR1 is SGHRS and CDR2 is YFSETQ. Trimming took 0 bases from V and 1 from J, leaving 7 bases between them. Here the CDR3 reads CASSLDGLNYGYTF. CDR3 DNA: TGCGCCAGCAGCTTGGACGGGCTTAACTATGGCTACACCTTC.

This clonotype was seen many times. This chain uses TRBV7-9 with TRBJ2-1, with D perhaps TRBD2 (6 bases). Germline V gene data show CDR1 as SEHNR and CDR2 as FQNEAQ (reference sequence). Trimming left V 2 bases short and J 3 bases short, with 11 bases between. This CDR3 is built from 15 residues. This CDR3 is CASSLRPGVYNEQFF. Written as DNA, the CDR3 is TGTGCCAGCAGCTTACGGCCGGGGGTCTACAATGAGCAGTTCTTC. Full variable domain (rest looked up from reference TRBV7-9 and TRBJ2-1): DTGVSQNPRHKITKRGQNVTFRCDPISEHNRLYWYRQTLGQGPEFLTYFQNEAQLEKSRLLSDRFSAERPKGSFSTLEIQRTEQGDSAMYLCASSLRPGVYNEQFFGPGTRLTVL.

About this clonotype itself: A much larger clone differs from this one at a single base, so this may be a read error. This chain uses TRBV2 with TRBJ2-3; D call uncertain. The CDR3 runs to 14 residues. CDR1 and CDR2 from the germline V gene are SNHLY and FYNNEI. V gave up 4 bases and J gave up 3 bases, with 11 bases separating them. The CDR3 sequence: CASSATSKTDTQYF. Here the CDR3 DNA reads TGTGCCAGCAGTGCTACCTCCAAAACAGATACGCAGTATTTT.

This clonotype was seen at least ten times. The CDR3: CASSQDPGPGANVLTF. The CDR3 DNA is TGCGCCAGCAGCCAAGATCCGGGCCCTGGGGCCAACGTCCTGACTTTC. The chain carries TRBV4-3 and TRBJ2-6, with D uncertain. The germline V gene encodes CDR1 LGHNA and CDR2 YSLEER. The CDR3 is made up of 16 amino acids. Trimming shortened V by 0 bases and J by 2 bases, and 8 bases separated the two germline ends.

This clonotype was picked up many times. The CDR3 bases are TGTGCCAGCAGAACCGGGACTAGCGGGGGGTGGCAGTTCTTC. It yields the protein CASRTGTSGGWQFF. The chain joins TRBV7-9 to TRBJ2-1; 15 positions agree with TRBD2. The V gene's germline CDR1 is SEHNR and CDR2 FQNEAQ (reference sequence). CDR3 length: 14 residues. Germline trimming cut 6 bases from V and 12 bases from J; bases unmatched to any gene: 6.

At least ten counts were recorded for this clonotype. The chain links TRBV12-3 or TRBV12-4 to TRBJ1-5; no firm D call. V shed 2 bases and J shed 4 bases, with 9 bases lying between them. There are 14 residues in the CDR3. The CDR3 protein is CASSLSGRNQPQHF. The CDR3 DNA is TGTGCCAGCAGTTTAAGTGGTAGGAATCAGCCCCAGCATTTT.

This clonotype was observed at least ten times. This chain links TRBV11-2 with TRBJ2-3; D unresolved. The CDR3 is made up of 14 amino acids. The ends were cut back, 2 bases at V and 4 bases at J, with 10 bases in the middle. Germline CDR1 is SGHAT and CDR2 is FQNNGV. For the CDR3, the DNA is TGTGCCAGCAGCTTATTGGGGAAAGCAGATACGCAGTATTTT. Protein: CASSLLGKADTQYF.

This clonotype was counted many times. The DNA of the CDR3 is TGCAGCGTTGTCTTCCGGGGGATCAATGGCTACACCTTC. It yields the protein CSVVFRGINGYTF. The chain carries TRBV29-1 and TRBJ1-2; D might be TRBD1 (5 bases). CDR1 and CDR2 from the germline V gene are SQVTM and ANQGSEA. CDR3 length: 13 amino acids. The V gene lost 4 bases and the J gene lost 6 bases, with 15 bases spanning the gap.

This clonotype came up many times. The chain has TRBV7-9 and TRBJ1-3; a possible D gene is TRBD1 (5 bases). The V gene lost 6 bases and the J gene lost 0 bases, with 12 bases spanning the gap. CDR1 is SEHNR and CDR2 is FQNEAQ in the germline V gene (reference sequence). The CDR3 is 15 amino acids. This chain's CDR3 is CASRSMGGSGNTIYF. The CDR3 DNA reads as TGTGCCAGCAGGTCCATGGGGGGCTCTGGAAACACCATATATTTT. The variable domain in full, with the rest retrieved from reference TRBV7-9 and TRBJ1-3, is DTGVSQNPRHKITKRGQNVTFRCDPISEHNRLYWYRQTLGQGPEFLTYFQNEAQLEKSRLLSDRFSAERPKGSFSTLEIQRTEQGDSAMYLCASRSMGGSGNTIYFGEGSWLTVV.

With regard to this clonotype: A much larger clone differs by one base, so this may be a read error. The rearrangement uses TRBV5-1 and TRBJ2-5; D not certain. The germline CDR1 and CDR2 sequences are SGHRS and YFSETQ. The CDR3 is made up of 14 amino acids. The V gene lost 4 bases and the J gene lost 3 bases, with 13 bases spanning the gap. The CDR3 DNA is TGCGCCAGCAGCCCGGTGGCAAACAAAGAGACCCAGTACTTC. Residues: CASSPVANKETQYF.

This clonotype came up many times. V usage is TRBV7-2 and J usage is TRBJ2-3; tentative D call: TRBD2 (5 bases). Looked up from germline, CDR1 is SGHTA and CDR2 is FQGNSA. This CDR3 comprises 14 residues. The germline V and J ends were trimmed by 4 bases and 3 bases, with 11 bases remaining between them. CDR3 DNA sequence: TGTGCCAGCAGCTCGGGGAGCAATACAGATACGCAGTATTTT. As protein: CASSSGSNTDTQYF.

The table lists this clonotype with many counts. The chain joins TRBV4-3 to TRBJ2-6; weak D call: TRBD2 (6 bases). Trimming shortened V by 4 bases and J by 2 bases, and 18 bases separated the two germline ends. The CDR3 runs to 18 residues. From germline, CDR1 is LGHNA and CDR2 YSLEER. CDR3: CASSRGDGAATGANVLTF. CDR3 in DNA: TGCGCCAGCAGCCGGGGGGATGGAGCAGCTACTGGGGCCAACGTCCTGACTTTC.

At least ten counts were recorded for this clonotype. The rearrangement links TRBV5-1 to TRBJ2-1, with D perhaps TRBD1 (6 bases). The germline V gene has CDR1 SGHRS and CDR2 YFSETQ. The ends were cut back, 4 bases at V and 10 bases at J, with 18 bases in the middle. The CDR3 is 14 residues long. CDR3 loop: CASSTPGHGREQFF. The CDR3 DNA is TGCGCCAGCAGCACACCGGGACACGGAAGGGAGCAGTTCTTC.

This clonotype was picked up many times. V and J are TRBV5-1 and TRBJ2-1; TRBD1 might be the D (5 bases). Germline V gene sequence: CDR1 SGHRS, CDR2 YFSETQ. The CDR3 runs 19 residues. V was clipped by 0 bases and J by 2 bases, with 21 bases between them. The chain's CDR3 is CASSLGGPLLPSAYNEQFF. The CDR3 coding sequence is TGCGCCAGCAGCTTGGGGGGCCCGCTCTTACCCTCGGCCTACAATGAGCAGTTCTTC.

This clonotype showed up many times. The chain uses TRBV3-1 and TRBJ2-1; TRBD1 or TRBD2 may be the D gene (6 bases each). Trimming pared 3 bases from V and 6 bases from J, leaving 15 bases between. The length of the CDR3 is 15 residues. Germline assignment: CDR1 LGHDT and CDR2 YNNKEL (reference sequence). The CDR3 protein is CASSHLMGGPNEQFF. CDR3 nucleotide sequence: TGTGCCAGCAGCCACTTGATGGGGGGCCCCAATGAGCAGTTCTTC.

This clonotype was recorded at least ten times. The genes are TRBV10-3 and TRBJ2-6; D unresolved. This CDR3 has 13 amino acids. V was cut by 10 bases and J by 1 base, with 8 bases left in between. Germline CDR1 and CDR2: ENHRY and SYGVKD. The CDR3 protein is CATQASGANVLTF. DNA of the CDR3: TGTGCCACTCAGGCGTCTGGGGCCAACGTCCTGACTTTC.

V usage is TRBV18 and J usage is TRBJ1-1, with D uncertain. Looked up from germline, CDR1 is KGHSH and CDR2 is LQKENI. The CDR3 contains 13 residues. The V end lost 3 bases, the J end lost 9 bases, and 14 bases lay between the germline ends. CDR3 sequence (DNA): TGTGCCAGCTCACCGCAGTCGACTCTACAAGCTTTCTTT. It is translated as CASSPQSTLQAFF.

As concerns this clonotype: A read error is possible here, since a much larger clone lies one base away. The chain has TRBV20-1 and TRBJ2-5, with D possibly being TRBD1 (6 bases). CDR1 and CDR2 (germline): DFQATT, SNEGSKA (reference sequence). CDR3 length: 11 amino acids. The V end was cut by 6 bases, the J end by 5 bases, with 10 bases between. CDR3 sequence reads: CSAEDSETQYF. The CDR3 coding sequence is TGCAGTGCGGAGGACAGTGAGACCCAGTACTTC.

V and J are TRBV5-1 and TRBJ2-1; 7 bases agree with TRBD2. The J segment lost 6 bases and the V segment lost 5 bases, leaving 5 bases of the junction unmatched. Looked up from germline, CDR1 is SGHRS and CDR2 is YFSETQ. This CDR3 comprises 13 residues. The CDR3 coding sequence is TGCGCCAGCAGTCGGGGGGTGGCCAATGAGCAGTTCTTC. This sequence encodes CASSRGVANEQFF. The full variable domain, in which reference TRBV5-1 and TRBJ2-1 provide the parts outside the CDR3, is KAGVTQTPRYLIKTRGQQVTLSCSPISGHRSVSWYQQTPGQGLQFLFEYFSETQRNKGNFPGRFSGRQFSNSRSEMNVSTLELGDSALYLCASSRGVANEQFFGPGTRLTVL.

This clonotype was counted at least ten times. The chain uses TRBV2 and TRBJ1-5, with no clear D. V was shortened by 7 bases and J by 2 bases, with 12 bases between the two germline ends. This CDR3 region has 14 residues. The germline gives CDR1 SNHLY, CDR2 FYNNEI. Here the CDR3 reads CASKKDGGNQPQHF. CDR3 nucleotides: TGTGCCAGCAAAAAAGATGGTGGCAATCAGCCCCAGCATTTT.

This clonotype has ten or more counts. V usage is TRBV2 and J usage is TRBJ2-1, with D possibly matching TRBD2 (5 bases). The CDR3 length is 12 residues. V gave up 5 bases and J gave up 9 bases, with 11 bases separating them. CDR1 SNHLY and CDR2 FYNNEI come from the germline V gene. CDR3 DNA: TGTGCCAGCAGTAGGAGGAAAACTGAGCAGTTCTTC. This sequence encodes CASSRRKTEQFF.

Many counts were recorded for this clonotype. The V and J genes are TRBV20-1 and TRBJ1-6; no firm D call. CDR1 is DFQATT, CDR2 SNEGSKA, per germline (reference sequence). The ends were cut back, 4 bases at V and 2 bases at J, with 12 bases in the middle. The CDR3 extends over 15 amino acids. The CDR3 region is CSATRPRPYNSPLHF. CDR3 DNA sequence: TGCAGTGCTACTCGGCCAAGACCCTATAATTCACCCCTCCACTTT.

This clonotype was counted many times. The rearrangement joins TRBV7-2 to TRBJ2-5; 7 bases align to TRBD1. Trimming took 5 bases from V and 5 from J; bases not matched to a gene: 5. CDR1 and CDR2 from the germline V gene are SGHTA and FQGNSA. This CDR3 region has 13 residues. CDR3 nucleotide sequence: TGTGCCAGCAGCGTAAACAGGGGCGAGACCCAGTACTTC. Its protein product is CASSVNRGETQYF.

The table lists this clonotype with many counts. The chain employs TRBV20-1 and TRBJ2-7; maybe TRBD2 (5 bases). Germline CDR1 is DFQATT and CDR2 is SNEGSKA (reference sequence). The CDR3 totals 13 residues. Trimming took off 5 bases at V and 4 bases at J, with 15 bases between the two ends. The CDR3 sequence: CSAGENVLYEQYF. Here the CDR3 DNA reads TGCAGTGCTGGGGAGAACGTGTTGTACGAGCAGTACTTC.

This clonotype was counted many times. The chain employs TRBV5-6 and TRBJ1-6; 7 bases agree with TRBD1. The length of the CDR3 is 15 residues. V lost 3 bases, J lost 10 bases, and 10 bases stayed unmatched. Germline V CDR1 and CDR2: SGHDT, YYEEEE. CDR3 nucleotide sequence: TGTGCCAGCAGCTCAGCCCCGGGACAGACCTCACCCCTCCACTTT. It yields the protein CASSSAPGQTSPLHF.

This clonotype was seen many times. The chain joins TRBV7-3 to TRBJ2-1; 14 bases match TRBD2. This CDR3 spans 16 amino acids. The germline gives CDR1 SGHTA, CDR2 FQGTGA. V lost 3 bases and J lost 3; bases outside the gene matches: 1. The CDR3 DNA follows: TGTGCCAGCAGCTTCGGGACTAGCGGGGGCTACAATGAGCAGTTCTTC. Residues: CASSFGTSGGYNEQFF.

This clonotype was counted ten times or more. The chain has TRBV5-4 and TRBJ2-2; D uncertain. Germline CDR1 and CDR2: SGHNT and YYREEE (reference sequence). The CDR3 spans 13 residues. V was pared by 0 bases and J by 6 bases, with 6 bases between. The CDR3 DNA reads as TGTGCCAGCAGCTTGGCCAACCCCGGGGAGCTGTTTTTT. Its protein product is CASSLANPGELFF.

This clonotype was seen more than once but under ten times. The chain employs TRBV5-5 and TRBJ2-7; D gene unclear. The CDR3 is 16 amino acids. The V end lost 0 bases, the J end lost 3 bases, and 16 bases lay between the germline ends. CDR1 SGHKS and CDR2 YYEKEE come from the germline V gene (reference sequence). The CDR3 loop reads CASSLEAGFVSYEQYV. DNA of the CDR3: TGTGCCAGCAGCTTGGAGGCTGGCTTCGTAAGCTACGAGCAGTACGTC.